These 2 T cell receptor beta chains came from one sample sequenced in a study of cytomegalovirus exposure and HLA in healthy donors (dated by TCRdb to the late 2010s). The library relied on the immunoSEQ multiplex PCR assay. For the multiplex PCR, a mixture combining 60 forward primers for TCR Vbeta segments and 13 reverse primers for TCR Jbeta segments was used. TCRdb re-hosts the immuneACCESS table, in-frame sequences only. Its copies lack some clones; in the studies checked, an unresolved V gene accounts for under half of them, and the cause for the rest is not known. Here the sample has about 190,000 clones; about 85% occur a single time. In total, the top ten clones hold roughly a tenth of the sample. The sample was PBMCs. These receptor sequences come from a woman aged 45-65 years in good health and CMV-seropositive.

The chain carries TRBV11-1 and TRBJ1-1, with D hard to call. The V gene's germline CDR1 is SGHAT and CDR2 FQDESV (reference sequence). Trimming took off 1 base at V and 3 bases at J, with 9 bases between the two ends. The CDR3 totals 14 residues. CDR3 in DNA: TGTGCCAGCAGCTTAGGAGTAAGAGACACTGAAGCTTTCTTT. This encodes CASSLGVRDTEAFF.

This chain connects TRBV19 to TRBJ1-5, with D possibly being TRBD1 (5 bases). The germline gives CDR1 LNHDA, CDR2 SQIVND (reference sequence). This CDR3 has 15 amino acids. Trimming removed 6 bases at V and 4 bases at J, with 16 bases between. The CDR3 loop is CASSPWGVSNQPQHF. CDR3 in DNA: TGTGCCAGTAGCCCCTGGGGGGTCTCGAATCAGCCCCAGCATTTT.